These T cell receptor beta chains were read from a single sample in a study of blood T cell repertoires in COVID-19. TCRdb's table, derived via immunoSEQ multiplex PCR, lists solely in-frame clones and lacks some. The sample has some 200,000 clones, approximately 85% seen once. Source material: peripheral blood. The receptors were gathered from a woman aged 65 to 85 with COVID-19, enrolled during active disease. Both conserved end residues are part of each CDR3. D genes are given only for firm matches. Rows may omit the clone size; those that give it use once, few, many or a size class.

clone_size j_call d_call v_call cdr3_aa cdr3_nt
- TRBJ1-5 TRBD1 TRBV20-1 CSASLWGLRDSLNQPQHF TGCAGTGCTAGTCTCTGGGGGCTTCGGGACAGCCTCAATCAGCCCCAGCATTTT
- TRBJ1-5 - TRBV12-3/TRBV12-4 CASAGQSNQPQHF TGTGCCAGCGCGGGGCAAAGCAATCAGCCCCAGCATTTT
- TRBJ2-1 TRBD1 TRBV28 CATNTGTGGSEQFF TGTGCCACCAACACCGGGACAGGGGGCAGTGAGCAGTTCTTC
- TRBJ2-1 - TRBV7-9 CASSQTGLDGFF TGTGCCAGCAGCCAGACAGGACTAGATGGGTTCTTC
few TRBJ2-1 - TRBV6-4 CASSARTSSATNEQFF TGTGCCAGCAGTGCTAGAACTTCTTCAGCCACCAATGAGCAGTTCTTC
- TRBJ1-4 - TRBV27 CASRTVFGDPNEKLFF TGTGCCAGCAGGACGGTGTTTGGAGATCCTAATGAAAAACTGTTTTTT
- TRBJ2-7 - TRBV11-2 CASSPSPRGSPYEQYF TGTGCCAGCAGCCCAAGCCCCCGGGGGTCACCCTACGAGCAGTACTTC
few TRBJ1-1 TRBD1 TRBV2 CASSVGTGGITEAFF TGTGCCAGCAGTGTAGGGACAGGGGGGATCACTGAAGCTTTCTTT
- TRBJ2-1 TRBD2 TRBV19 CASSIVTSGRLNNEQFF TGTGCCAGTAGTATAGTTACTAGCGGACGGCTCAACAATGAGCAGTTCTTC
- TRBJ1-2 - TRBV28 CASSLQAQGDGYTF TGTGCCAGCAGTTTACAGGCACAGGGAGATGGCTACACCTTC
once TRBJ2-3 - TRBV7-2 CASSLGTTSDTQYF TGTGCCAGCAGCTTAGGGACCACTAGCGATACGCAGTATTTT
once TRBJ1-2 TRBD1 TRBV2 CASRDRDRGGLGYTF TGTGCCAGCAGAGACCGGGACAGGGGGGGACTTGGCTACACCTTC
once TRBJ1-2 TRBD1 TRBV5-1 CASNEGQGARGYTF TGCGCCAGCAACGAAGGACAGGGGGCCAGGGGCTACACCTTC
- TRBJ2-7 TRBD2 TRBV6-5 CASTHAGGPNYEQYF TGTGCCAGCACCCACGCGGGAGGGCCGAACTACGAGCAGTACTTC
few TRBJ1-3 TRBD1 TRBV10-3 CATRQGSGSGNTIYF TGTGCCACCAGACAGGGCTCGGGGTCTGGAAACACCATATATTTT
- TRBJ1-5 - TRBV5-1 CASSLEGANSNQPQHF TGCGCCAGCAGCTTGGAGGGAGCTAATAGCAATCAGCCCCAGCATTTT
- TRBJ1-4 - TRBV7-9 CASSFWAGRNEKLFF TGTGCCAGCAGCTTCTGGGCAGGGAGGAATGAAAAACTGTTTTTT
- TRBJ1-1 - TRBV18 CASSPPRSGEGTEAFF TGTGCCAGCTCACCACCGCGGTCGGGCGAGGGCACTGAAGCTTTCTTT
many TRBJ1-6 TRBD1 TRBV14 CASSRLPPGGNSPLHF TGTGCCAGCAGCCGACTACCCCCAGGGGGTAATTCACCCCTCCACTTT
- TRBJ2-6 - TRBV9 CASSAIIHRVSRRSGANVLTF TGTGCCAGCAGCGCGATAATCCACAGGGTAAGTAGGCGCTCTGGGGCCAACGTCCTGACTTTC
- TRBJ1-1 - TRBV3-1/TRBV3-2 CASSTLAGAGAEAFF TGTGCCAGCAGCACTCTAGCCGGGGCAGGGGCGGAAGCTTTCTTT
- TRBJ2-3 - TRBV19 CASSILTVLQGADTQYF TGTGCCAGTAGTATATTAACGGTTCTACAAGGGGCAGATACGCAGTATTTT
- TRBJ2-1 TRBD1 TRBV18 CASSRGTGYNEQFF TGTGCCAGCTCCCGCGGGACAGGGTACAATGAGCAGTTCTTC
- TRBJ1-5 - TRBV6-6 CASIRTANQPQHF TGTGCCAGCATAAGGACAGCGAATCAGCCCCAGCATTTT
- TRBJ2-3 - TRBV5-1 CASSLADTQYF TGCGCCAGCAGCTTAGCGGATACGCAGTATTTT